This TCR beta chain comes out of a study of human T cells and chemical hapten exposure. Study at large: Largely, small differences in pooled library volume made per-sample TCR yields vary.

This clonotype occurred a few times. Time point here: pre-sensitization, week 0. The treatment denotes: therapeutic diphenylcyclopropenone sensitization with weekly scalp DPC. TCRdb reprocessed the RACE reads with MiXCR, giving one entry per CDR3 protein. This sample has 300,000 to 450,000 distinct CDR3 sequences, with approximately 5.1% found just once. The clonotype was recovered from a woman between 45 and 60 years old with alopecia areata. Some clones in this sample may be carry-over from other donors' samples. Sequencing used whole blood, obtained in connection with sensitization to the hapten diphenylcyclopropenone (DPC).

CDR3 residues: CASSDPTGPTPEAFF. As DNA, the CDR3 is TGTGCCAGCAGTGACCCGACAGGCCCCACTCCTGAAGCTTTCTTT. The J gene is TRBJ1-1, the V gene TRBV2, with D perhaps TRBD1 (6 bases). This CDR3 has 15 residues. V lost 3 bases, J lost 6 bases, and 17 bases lay in between. The germline V gene encodes CDR1 SNHLY and CDR2 FYNNEI.